This T cell receptor beta chain was found in a study of cytomegalovirus exposure and HLA in healthy donors. Whole-study findings and limits: In a later analysis, first-cohort TCR clusters were found to tend to co-occur in the 95 to 150 validation repertoires. Rare TCR sequences dominated, though some public TCRs recurred in many donors.

This CDR3 is 15 amino acids long. Germline CDR1 reads SGHRS; CDR2 reads YFSETQ. V was cut by 6 bases and J by 0 bases, with 16 bases left in between. The repertoire was sequenced with immunoSEQ multiplex PCR; TCRdb's copy has only in-frame clones and lacks some. The sample shows 150,000 to 200,000 clones, 84% of them seen only once. Worth noting for this clone: The target antigen is unknown.

The chain links TRBV5-1 to TRBJ2-7; possible D gene TRBD2, 6 bases. The clonotype was recovered from a man in his late teens or twenties in good health and CMV-seropositive. The material sequenced was PBMCs. The chain's CDR3 is CASKVGTASSYEQYF. The CDR3, as DNA: TGCGCCAGCAAGGTGGGGACTGCCAGCTCCTACGAGCAGTACTTC. Full variable domain (missing parts from reference TRBV5-1 and TRBJ2-7): KAGVTQTPRYLIKTRGQQVTLSCSPISGHRSVSWYQQTPGQGLQFLFEYFSETQRNKGNFPGRFSGRQFSNSRSEMNVSTLELGDSALYLCASKVGTASSYEQYFGPGTRLTVT.